This entry features one T cell receptor (beta chain) sequence. The CDR3 consists of 12 residues. V was trimmed by 7 bases and J by 7 bases, leaving 14 bases between them. The germline gives CDR1 MDHEN, CDR2 SYDVKM. The data derive from a study of Tregs in tolerant kidney transplant recipients. Sequenced by immunoSEQ multiplex PCR; TCRdb stores in-frame clones only, minus some. The sample has 90,000 to 130,000 clones; around 91% are singletons. Sample: CD4+ T cells from blood, taken before the transplant. The chain has TRBV28 and TRBJ2-7; possibly TRBD2 for D (7 bases). This TCR was recovered from a human donor who received a combined kidney and bone marrow transplant. CDR3 nucleotide sequence: TGTGCCAGCATGGGGGGGGCCGGGGAGCAGTACTTC. Encoded protein: CASMGGAGEQYF. The full variable domain, its missing parts supplied by reference TRBV28 and TRBJ2-7, is DVKVTQSSRYLVKRTGEKVFLECVQDMDHENMFWYRQDPGLGLRLIYFSYDVKMKEKGDIPEGYSVSREKKERFSLILESASTNQTSMYLCASMGGAGEQYFGPGTRLTVT.